This T cell receptor beta chain was recorded in a study of shared T cell receptors in the human thymus. Sequenced by immunoSEQ multiplex PCR; TCRdb stores in-frame clones only, minus some. The sample lists 640,000 or so clones, around 87% occurring once. The CDR3 is made up of 15 amino acids. The germline gives CDR1 MNHNY, CDR2 SVGAGI (reference sequence). J was trimmed by 7 bases and V by 5 bases; bases with no gene match: 9. Another study also made use of these data, one on human thymus T cells. That paper states: The thymus tissue came from resections taken during corrective heart surgery.

The TCR comes from a boy younger than two with a congenital heart defect. Sequencing was done on a sample of thymocytes. The chain recombines TRBV6-6 with TRBJ2-3, with 10 nucleotides matching TRBD2. The CDR3 loop reads CASSALAGVLYTQYF. The CDR3 DNA reads as TGTGCCAGCAGTGCTCTAGCGGGAGTGTTGTATACGCAGTATTTT.